These 31 T cell receptor beta chains were all obtained from the same sample, sequenced in a study of shared clonotypes between healthy human individuals. Profiled with immunoSEQ multiplex PCR; TCRdb holds only in-frame clones, not every one. The sample comprises 400,000 to 500,000 clones, approximately 80% of which are singletons, and 10% to 15% rests with the top ten. The sequenced sample was PBMCs. The source is a woman aged 35 to 49 in good health. Some clones in this sample may be carry-over from other donors' samples.

The chain couples TRBV2 to TRBJ2-7, with 8 bases fitting TRBD1. CDR1 SNHLY and CDR2 FYNNEI come from the germline V gene. V dropped 10 bases and J dropped 5; count of bases not matched to a gene: 13. The CDR3 contains 14 residues. Here the CDR3 reads CATQREQGANEQYF. CDR3 nucleotides: TGTGCCACGCAACGGGAGCAGGGGGCCAACGAGCAGTACTTC.

This rearrangement joins TRBV30 to TRBJ2-3, with 9 bases identical to TRBD2. The germline V gene has CDR1 GTSNPN and CDR2 SVGIG (reference sequence). The CDR3 length is 15 residues. The junction had 7 bases not matched to a gene; V was cut back by 4 bases and J by 2 bases. CDR3 protein: CAWKEREATTDTQYF. The CDR3 region has the DNA TGTGCCTGGAAGGAGCGGGAGGCCACCACAGATACGCAGTATTTT.

This clone came up many times. V and J are TRBV11-2 and TRBJ2-7, with 10 nucleotides matching TRBD2. Trimming took 5 bases from V and 1 from J; bases not matched to a gene: 5. The CDR3 loop spans 15 amino acids. The germline CDR1 and CDR2 sequences are SGHAT and FQNNGV. The CDR3 bases are TGTGCCAGCAGCCCAGCGGGGGGGCGATCCTACGAGCAGTACTTC. It is translated as CASSPAGGRSYEQYF.

The V and J genes are TRBV7-2 and TRBJ2-1; 7 nucleotides line up with TRBD2. Trimming removed 1 base from V and 5 bases from J; junction bases left unmatched: 8. Germline CDR1 is SGHTA and CDR2 is FQGNSA. CDR3 length: 16 amino acids. The DNA of the CDR3 is TGTGCCAGCAGCTTAGGTAGGCCTAGCGGAAACAATGAGCAGTTCTTC. It codes for CASSLGRPSGNNEQFF.

V gene TRBV29-1 combines with J gene TRBJ2-7; a possible D gene is TRBD2 (7 bases). Trimming stripped 6 bases from V and 7 bases from J, with 16 bases between. The CDR3 is made up of 12 amino acids. The germline CDR1 and CDR2 sequences are SQVTM and ANQGSEA. The CDR3 loop reads CSVVGGAGEQYF. As DNA, the CDR3 is TGCAGCGTCGTAGGGGGAGCGGGGGAGCAGTACTTC.

Points on this clone: This sequence is one base from a far larger clone and is likely a read error. The conserved final phenylalanine or tryptophan is absent from the CDR3, which likely points to a read error. The V gene is TRBV29-1, the J gene TRBJ2-7; the match to TRBD2 covers 10 bases. Germline V gives CDR1 SQVTM, CDR2 ANQGSEA. V shed 6 bases, J shed 4 bases, and the junction held 6 bases outside the gene matches. The CDR3 extends over 13 amino acids. CDR3 bases: TGCAGCGTCTCGACTAGCGGGTCGTACGAGCAGTACTCC. This sequence encodes CSVSTSGSYEQYS.

This chain links TRBV4-2 with TRBJ2-7; TRBD2 matches 13 bases. Germline assignment: CDR1 LGHNA and CDR2 YNFKEQ. Trimming removed 4 bases from V and 7 bases from J; junction bases left unmatched: 7. The CDR3 is 15 amino acids. CDR3 protein: CASSPPGLAGREQYF. The CDR3 nucleotides are TGTGCCAGCAGCCCGCCGGGACTAGCGGGAAGGGAGCAGTACTTC.

This chain joins TRBV28 and TRBJ2-4, with a tentative D call TRBD2 (5 bases). CDR1 and CDR2 from the germline V gene are MDHEN and SYDVKM. V was trimmed by 4 bases and J by 3 bases, leaving 22 bases between them. There are 18 residues in the CDR3. The CDR3 DNA reads as TGTGCCAGCAGTTCCCCACTAGGGTCCCCGTGGGTCAAAAACATTCAGTACTTC. This encodes CASSSPLGSPWVKNIQYF. The entire variable domain, with the rest obtained from reference TRBV28 and TRBJ2-4, is as follows: DVKVTQSSRYLVKRTGEKVFLECVQDMDHENMFWYRQDPGLGLRLIYFSYDVKMKEKGDIPEGYSVSREKKERFSLILESASTNQTSMYLCASSSPLGSPWVKNIQYFGAGTRLSVL.

The rearrangement joins TRBV4-1 to TRBJ2-5; D unresolved. V gave up 1 base and J gave up 1 base, with 10 bases separating them. The length of the CDR3 is 15 residues. The V gene's germline CDR1 is MGHRA and CDR2 YSYEKL. The DNA for the CDR3 is TGCGCCAGCAGCCAAGTCTATGGAACCCAAGAGACCCAGTACTTC. Amino acid sequence: CASSQVYGTQETQYF.

The V call is TRBV27, the J call TRBJ2-7, with TRBD1 as a possible D gene (6 bases). This CDR3 comprises 17 residues. V was cut by 5 bases and J by 2 bases, with 22 bases left in between. Germline CDR1 and CDR2: MNHEY and SMNVEV (reference sequence). Here the CDR3 reads CASSNPWGTSTPYEQYF. The DNA of the CDR3 is TGTGCCAGCAGTAACCCCTGGGGGACATCTACTCCCTACGAGCAGTACTTC.

The rearrangement joins TRBV15 to TRBJ2-7, with D perhaps TRBD1 (5 bases). V was shortened by 1 base and J by 6 bases, with 16 bases between the two germline ends. The CDR3 is 15 residues long. Germline loops: CDR1 LNHNV, CDR2 YYDKDF (reference sequence). CDR3 coding DNA: TGTGCCACCAGCAGAGGATGGGGCTCGACCACCGAGCAGTACTTC. Translating gives CATSRGWGSTTEQYF.

The chain recombines TRBV28 with TRBJ2-1; D unresolved. This CDR3 contains 16 residues. V shed 7 bases and J shed 5 bases, with 21 bases lying between them. Germline V CDR1 and CDR2: MDHEN, SYDVKM. The CDR3 is CASTHLEAPANNEQFF. DNA for the CDR3: TGTGCCAGCACCCACCTTGAGGCTCCGGCAAACAATGAGCAGTTCTTC.

The chain is built from TRBV6-1 and TRBJ2-1; 12 bases fit TRBD2. Germline V gene lookup returns CDR1 MNHNS and CDR2 SASEGT. V shed 4 bases and J 1 base; nucleotides not matched to a gene: 5. This CDR3 region has 17 residues. CDR3 nucleotide sequence: TGTGCCAGCAGTGGGACTAGCGGGATAGGGTCCTACAATGAGCAGTTCTTC. It translates to CASSGTSGIGSYNEQFF.

The chain joins TRBV28 to TRBJ2-1; no firm D call. Germline assignment: CDR1 MDHEN and CDR2 SYDVKM. This CDR3 is built from 10 residues. V was clipped by 4 bases and J by 10 bases, with 5 bases between them. CDR3 region: CASSSGEQFF. The CDR3, as DNA: TGTGCCAGCAGTTCCGGAGAGCAGTTCTTC.

This clone was found a few times. This chain uses TRBV11-2 with TRBJ1-1; D possibly corresponds to TRBD1 (5 bases). The germline V and J ends were trimmed by 5 bases and 4 bases, with 14 bases remaining between them. Germline CDR1 is SGHAT and CDR2 is FQNNGV. The CDR3 covers 14 residues. CDR3 sequence reads: CASSRGVYGTEAFF. The CDR3 coding sequence is TGTGCCAGCAGCCGAGGGGTTTACGGCACTGAAGCTTTCTTT.

The chain has TRBV27 and TRBJ2-2; TRBD2 matches 7 bases. Germline loops: CDR1 MNHEY, CDR2 SMNVEV (reference sequence). After removal of 7 bases from V and 5 bases from J, the junction contained 7 bases not matched to a gene. The CDR3 runs to 14 residues. The CDR3 protein is CASTRDYDTGELFF. CDR3 nucleotide sequence: TGTGCCAGCACCCGGGACTATGATACCGGGGAGCTGTTTTTT.

This clone was seen just once. V gene TRBV5-4 combines with J gene TRBJ2-7, with TRBD2 matching 11 bases. This CDR3 has 15 residues. CDR1 and CDR2 (germline): SGHNT, YYREEE (reference sequence). V lost 0 bases and J lost 4; bases outside the gene matches: 3. CDR3 loop: CASSLASGRFYEQYF. CDR3 in DNA: TGTGCCAGCAGCTTGGCTAGCGGGAGGTTTTACGAGCAGTACTTC.

J is TRBJ2-3 and V is TRBV18, with 8 bases aligning to TRBD2. There are 18 residues in the CDR3. After removal of 3 bases from V and 2 bases from J, the junction contained 13 bases not matched to a gene. The germline CDR1 and CDR2 sequences are KGHSH and LQKENI. CDR3 nucleotide sequence: TGTGCCAGCTCACCTGTTGTGGTGGTAGCGGGAAACACAGATACGCAGTATTTT. It codes for CASSPVVVVAGNTDTQYF. Supplemented by reference TRBV18 and TRBJ2-3, the full variable domain reads NAGVMQNPRHLVRRRGQEARLRCSPMKGHSHVYWYRQLPEEGLKFMVYLQKENIIDESGMPKERFSAEFPKEGPSILRIQQVVRGDSAAYFCASSPVVVVAGNTDTQYFGPGTRLTVL.

This chain joins TRBV7-9 and TRBJ1-3; D ambiguous. V was pared by 3 bases and J by 0 bases, with 6 bases between. This CDR3 is 14 amino acids long. Per germline, CDR1 SEHNR and CDR2 FQNEAQ (reference sequence). The DNA of the CDR3 is TGTGCCAGCAGCTTTTTCAACTCTGGAAACACCATATATTTT. It translates to CASSFFNSGNTIYF.

The V gene is TRBV7-3, the J gene TRBJ2-1; 7 bases match TRBD2. Germline CDR1 and CDR2: SGHTA and FQGTGA. J was trimmed by 6 bases and V by 5 bases; bases with no gene match: 16. The CDR3 has 17 amino acids. This CDR3 reads CASSREHARGVGNEQFF. In DNA form, the CDR3 reads TGTGCCAGCAGCCGGGAGCACGCCCGGGGGGTGGGCAATGAGCAGTTCTTC. Filled out from reference TRBV7-3 and TRBJ2-1, the complete variable domain reads GAGVSQTPSNKVTEKGKYVELRCDPISGHTALYWYRQSLGQGPEFLIYFQGTGAADDSGLPNDRFFAVRPEGSVSTLKIQRTERGDSAVYLCASSREHARGVGNEQFFGPGTRLTVL.

On this clone itself: This may be a read error, as it is one base from a much larger clone. V and J are TRBV15 and TRBJ2-7, with 8 nucleotides matching TRBD2. CDR3 length: 19 amino acids. Trimming cost V 0 bases and J 6 bases; bases outside gene matches: 19. Germline V lookup: CDR1 LNHNV, CDR2 YYDKDF (reference sequence). Here the CDR3 reads CATSRDGGRLADLTCEQYF. The DNA for the CDR3 is TGTGCCACCAGCAGAGATGGCGGGAGGCTAGCGGACCTAACCTGCGAGCAGTACTTC.

This chain connects TRBV5-8 to TRBJ2-7, with TRBD2 matching 12 bases. This CDR3 comprises 14 residues. Per the germline V gene, CDR1 is SGHTS and CDR2 is YDEGEE. Trimming removed 5 bases from V and 6 bases from J; junction bases left unmatched: 6. In DNA form, the CDR3 reads TGTGCCAGCAGACGGAGACTAGCGGGAGTCGAGCAGTACTTC. Amino acid sequence: CASRRRLAGVEQYF.

On this clone: A much larger clone is a single base away; this may be a read error. The sample has other DNA sequences that encode this CDR3 too. The gene calls are TRBV2 and TRBJ1-2, with no clear D. Germline V gene data show CDR1 as SNHLY and CDR2 as FYNNEI. The CDR3 has 12 residues. The CDR3 protein is CASRGSNYGYTF. The CDR3 DNA is TGTGCCAGCAGGGGCAGTAACTATGGTTACACCTTC.

This clone was counted once. This chain connects TRBV7-2 to TRBJ2-7; TRBD1 agrees at 7 bases. CDR3 length equals 15 residues. V shed 5 bases, J shed 1 base, and the junction held 8 bases outside the gene matches. Germline V lookup: CDR1 SGHTA, CDR2 FQGNSA. The DNA for the CDR3 is TGTGCCAGCAGCCACAGGGGATATCAGTCCTACGAGCAGTACTTC. This sequence encodes CASSHRGYQSYEQYF. Using reference TRBV7-2 and TRBJ2-7 for the parts outside the CDR3, the full variable domain is GAGVSQSPSNKVTEKGKDVELRCDPISGHTALYWYRQSLGQGLEFLIYFQGNSAPDKSGLPSDRFSAERTGGSVSTLTIQRTQQEDSAVYLCASSHRGYQSYEQYFGPGTRLTVT.

This sequence joins TRBV29-1 and TRBJ2-7; TRBD1 matches at 9 bases. V shed 4 bases and J 2 bases; nucleotides not matched to a gene: 3. Germline loops: CDR1 SQVTM, CDR2 ANQGSEA. The CDR3 covers 13 residues. The CDR3 sequence: CSVGGTGTYEQYF. DNA for the CDR3: TGCAGCGTTGGAGGGACAGGGACCTACGAGCAGTACTTC.

CDR3 residues: CAWAGTGVHEQYF. The CDR3 coding sequence is TGTGCCTGGGCAGGGACAGGGGTCCACGAGCAGTACTTC. This chain connects TRBV30 to TRBJ2-7; 10 nucleotides align to TRBD1. Germline lookup yields CDR1 GTSNPN and CDR2 SVGIG (reference sequence). CDR3 length: 13 residues. Trimming took 5 bases from V and 5 from J; bases not matched to a gene: 6.

This chain links TRBV30 with TRBJ1-6; D ambiguous. This CDR3 has 14 amino acids. CDR1 and CDR2 (germline): GTSNPN, SVGIG (reference sequence). The ends were cut back, 3 bases at V and 13 bases at J, with 19 bases in the middle. CDR3 in amino acids: CAWSNGIRASPLHF. CDR3 coding DNA: TGTGCCTGGAGCAACGGGATTAGGGCGTCGCCCCTCCACTTT.

This chain's CDR3 is CSVMDRRRNTGELFF. The CDR3 coding sequence is TGCAGCGTGATGGACAGGAGACGAAACACCGGGGAGCTGTTTTTT. The chain couples TRBV29-1 to TRBJ2-2; 7 bases match TRBD1. CDR1 is SQVTM and CDR2 is ANQGSEA in the germline V gene. Losses at the gene ends were 6 bases for V and 2 bases for J; bases not matched to a gene: 9. This CDR3 spans 15 amino acids.

The chain carries TRBV7-8 and TRBJ2-5; TRBD1 is a possible D gene (5 bases). The V and J ends lost 2 bases and 3 bases respectively, with 13 bases between them. The CDR3 sequence is 15 residues long. Germline loops: CDR1 SGHVS, CDR2 FQNEAQ. The CDR3 is CASSLTLAGKETQYF. Written as DNA, the CDR3 is TGTGCCAGCAGCTTAACACTCGCAGGGAAAGAGACCCAGTACTTC.

As to this clone: This may come from a read error, since a much larger clone is one base off. This chain joins TRBV25-1 and TRBJ2-2; unclear D gene. The germline gives CDR1 MGHDK, CDR2 SYGVNS. The V end lost 4 bases, the J end lost 7 bases, and 13 bases lay between the germline ends. There are 14 residues in the CDR3. The CDR3 spells CASSVSGWVGELFF. The CDR3 DNA sequence: TGTGCCAGCAGTGTATCTGGGTGGGTCGGGGAGCTGTTTTTT.

Ten or more counts support this clone. The chain has TRBV7-3 and TRBJ1-3; possibly TRBD1 for D (5 bases). There are 16 residues in the CDR3. Per the germline V gene, CDR1 is SGHTA and CDR2 is FQGTGA. Trimming cost V 5 bases and J 2 bases, with 16 bases left between them. In DNA form, the CDR3 reads TGTGCCAGCAGCCCTAGCGGGGGAGTACCTGGAAACACCATATATTTT. Translation gives CASSPSGGVPGNTIYF.